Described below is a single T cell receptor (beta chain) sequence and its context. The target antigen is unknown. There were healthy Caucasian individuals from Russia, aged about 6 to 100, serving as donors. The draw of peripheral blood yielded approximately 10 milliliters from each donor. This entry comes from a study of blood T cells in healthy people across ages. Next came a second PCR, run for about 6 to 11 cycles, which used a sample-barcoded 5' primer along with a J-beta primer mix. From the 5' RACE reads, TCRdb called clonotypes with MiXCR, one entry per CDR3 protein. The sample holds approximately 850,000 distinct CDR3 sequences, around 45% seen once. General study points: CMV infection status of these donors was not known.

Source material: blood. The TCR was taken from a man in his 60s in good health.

CDR3 loop: CASSLLASPTDTQYF. The CDR3 nucleotides read TGTGCCAGCAGCTTACTGGCGTCACCCACAGATACGCAGTATTTT. The chain recombines TRBV7-3 with TRBJ2-3; D gene ambiguous. Germline assignment: CDR1 SGHTA and CDR2 FQGTGA. This CDR3 contains 15 residues. Deletions cut 2 bases from V and 2 bases from J, with 11 bases between.